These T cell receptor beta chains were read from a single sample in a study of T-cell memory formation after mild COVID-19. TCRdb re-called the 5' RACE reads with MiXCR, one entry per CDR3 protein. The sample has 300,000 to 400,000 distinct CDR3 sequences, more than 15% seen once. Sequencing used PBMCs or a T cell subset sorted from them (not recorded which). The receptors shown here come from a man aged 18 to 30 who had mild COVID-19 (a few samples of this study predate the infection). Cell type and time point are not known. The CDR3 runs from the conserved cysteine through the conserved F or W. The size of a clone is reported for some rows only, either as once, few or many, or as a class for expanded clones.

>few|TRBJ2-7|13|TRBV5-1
CASSSQNAYEQYF
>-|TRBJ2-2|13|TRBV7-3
CASSLNGGRELFF
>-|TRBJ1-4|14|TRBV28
CASSFVVEGEKLFF
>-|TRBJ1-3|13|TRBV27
CASSPRLGNTIYF
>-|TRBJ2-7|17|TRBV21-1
CASSKEHSQDRDVEQYF
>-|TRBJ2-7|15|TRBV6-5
CASSYGVGNSYEQYF
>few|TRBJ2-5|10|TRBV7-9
CASHQETQYF
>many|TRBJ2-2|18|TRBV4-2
CASSQDWRHSGGTGELFF
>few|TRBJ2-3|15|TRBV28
CASTYGDFSTDTQYF
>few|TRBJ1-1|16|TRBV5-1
CASSSRQGAVGTEAFF
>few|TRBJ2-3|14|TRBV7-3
CASSLDRVSDTQYF
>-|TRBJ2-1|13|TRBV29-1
CSVAGGGINEQFF
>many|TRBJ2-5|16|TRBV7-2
CASSFNGGRKQETQYF
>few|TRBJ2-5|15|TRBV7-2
CASSARTGARETQYF
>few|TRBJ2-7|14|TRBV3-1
CASSPRSTSYEQYF
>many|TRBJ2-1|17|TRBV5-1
CASSLATGAVSYNEQFF
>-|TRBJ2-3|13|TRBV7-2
CAGTRGPGETQYF
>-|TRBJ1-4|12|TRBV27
CASSRVNEKLFF
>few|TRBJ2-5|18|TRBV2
CASSAPGPRDAWKETQYF
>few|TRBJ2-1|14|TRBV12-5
CASQPRDGPNEQFF
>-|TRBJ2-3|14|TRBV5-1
CASSLDSGADTQYF
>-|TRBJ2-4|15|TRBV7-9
CASSAGQTAKNIQYF
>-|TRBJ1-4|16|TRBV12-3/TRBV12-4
CASSPAGQELNEKLFF
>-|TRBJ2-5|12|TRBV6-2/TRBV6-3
CASTEGSETQYF
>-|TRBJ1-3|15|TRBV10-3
CAISGDRGPGNTIYF
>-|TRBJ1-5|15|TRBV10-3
CAISESDRVHQPQHF
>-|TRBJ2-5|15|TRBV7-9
CASSLSAGGVETQYF
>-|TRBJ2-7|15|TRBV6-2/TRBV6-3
CASMGVASAYYEQYF
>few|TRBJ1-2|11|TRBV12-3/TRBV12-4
CASTEGSSYTF
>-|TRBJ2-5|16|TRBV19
CASSPPPGRRVETQYF
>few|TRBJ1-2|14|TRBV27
CASSNHQGRSGYTF
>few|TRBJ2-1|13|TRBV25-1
CASKLAEYNEQFF
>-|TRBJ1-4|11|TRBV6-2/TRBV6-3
CASSDDRGLFF
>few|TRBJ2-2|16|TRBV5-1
CASSFSAPLNTGELFF
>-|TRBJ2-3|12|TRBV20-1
CSLGGASDTQYF